The entry below describes one T cell receptor beta chain. Its antigen is still unknown. This table comes from immunoSEQ multiplex PCR, and its TCRdb copy is limited to in-frame clones, with some not included. The sample shows 75,000 to 95,000 clones, roughly 85% of them seen only once. These data are taken from a study of T cell responses to AZD1222 COVID-19 vaccine. Study as a whole: Second doses that came at about 4 or about 12 weeks were put together. Findings and caveats of the study: Compared with day 0, the breadth and depth of the Spike-specific TCR repertoire rose significantly after two doses of AZD1222. In a largely white British group with more females than males, clonal diversity was possibly underestimated.

Germline CDR1 is SGHRS and CDR2 is YFSETQ. The CDR3 runs 13 residues. V was shortened by 7 bases and J by 7 bases, with 17 bases between the two germline ends. This chain uses TRBV5-1 with TRBJ1-1, with D maybe TRBD1 (5 bases). Sequencing used peripheral blood, obtained on day 0 of AZD1222 vaccination. The clonotype comes from an adult in good health. The CDR3 DNA is TGCGCCAGCGCCGAACCTGGTGGGGGTGAAGCTTTCTTT. Amino acids: CASAEPGGGEAFF.